These T cell receptor beta chains were read from a single sample in a study of T cell responses to AZD1222 COVID-19 vaccine. Profiled with immunoSEQ multiplex PCR; TCRdb holds only in-frame clones, not every one. The table includes about 93,000 clones, over 85% detected once. This specimen consisted of peripheral blood, obtained on day 0 of MenACWY control vaccination. The receptors shown here come from an adult in good health. Each CDR3 is given with its conserved first and last residue. The D gene is left open where the match is weak. Part of the rows lack a size; the others show once, few, many or a class for expanded clones.

clone size	CDR3 length	V gene	D gene	J gene	CDR3 DNA	CDR3 protein
.	15	TRBV2	TRBD1	TRBJ1-2	TGTGCCAGCGCCCGCGGGGGACAGGGTTGGGATGGCTACACCTTC	CASARGGQGWDGYTF
.	16	TRBV28	.	TRBJ1-2	TGTGCCAGCAGTCCCGAACGGGGGTTGGGAGGCGATGGCTACACCTTC	CASSPERGLGGDGYTF
.	17	TRBV24-1	TRBD1	TRBJ2-3	TGTGCCACCAGTGATCTCAGGGGGCAAGGTGTGACAGATACGCAGTATTTT	CATSDLRGQGVTDTQYF
.	14	TRBV4-3	.	TRBJ1-5	TGCGCCAGCAGCCCCTCAAGCCGGAATCAGCCCCAGCATTTT	CASSPSSRNQPQHF
.	16	TRBV11-2	TRBD1	TRBJ1-2	TGTGCCAGCAGCTTAAATATCGGCCAGGGGGGCTATGGCTACACCTTC	CASSLNIGQGGYGYTF
.	12	TRBV7-6	.	TRBJ1-1	TGTGCCAGCAGCTTAGTGGACAGCCCGGCTTTCTTT	CASSLVDSPAFF
.	14	TRBV4-3	.	TRBJ2-3	TGCGCCAGCAGCCAAGATACCACTCGGGATACGCAGTATTTT	CASSQDTTRDTQYF
once	16	TRBV2	TRBD2	TRBJ2-1	TGTGCCAGCGGATACGAGGGCGGGAGCTCCTACAATGAGCAGTTCTTC	CASGYEGGSSYNEQFF
once	13	TRBV7-3	.	TRBJ2-5	TGTGCCAGCAGCTTATCGTTCGCGGAGACCCAGTACTTC	CASSLSFAETQYF
few	15	TRBV3-1/TRBV3-2	.	TRBJ1-4	TGTGCCAGCAGCCAAGATATAGGGACTAATGAAAAACTGTTTTTT	CASSQDIGTNEKLFF
.	14	TRBV4-2	.	TRBJ1-6	TGTGCCAGCAGCCAGGAGGGGGGAGGATCACCCCTCCACTTT	CASSQEGGGSPLHF
.	14	TRBV28	TRBD1	TRBJ1-6	TGTGCCAGCATCATTGGACAGGGAGGCTCACCCCTCCACTTT	CASIIGQGGSPLHF
.	15	TRBV5-1	.	TRBJ1-1	TGCGCCAGCAGCTTACCGGGGGCGGAAAACACTGAAGCTTTCTTT	CASSLPGAENTEAFF
.	14	TRBV18	.	TRBJ1-5	TGTGCCAGCTCACCCGGAGGGTTTGGTCAGCCCCAGCATTTT	CASSPGGFGQPQHF
.	13	TRBV25-1	.	TRBJ1-2	TGTGCCAGCAGTGAAGGGGGGGACTATGGCTACACCTTC	CASSEGGDYGYTF
.	12	TRBV13	.	TRBJ1-2	TGTGCCAGCGAACAACAGGGTTTTGGCTACACCTTC	CASEQQGFGYTF
.	18	TRBV5-1	TRBD2	TRBJ2-2	TGCGCCAGCGGGGCTTTGTTGGCGGGGGATCCCCACACCGGGGAGCTGTTTTTT	CASGALLAGDPHTGELFF
once	15	TRBV7-6	TRBD2	TRBJ2-3	TGTGCCAGCAGCTCCACCGGACTAGCGGGGTCCACGCAGTATTTT	CASSSTGLAGSTQYF
.	13	TRBV7-2	.	TRBJ1-6	TGTGCCAGCAGCTTAGCGCTGGGATCACCCCTCCACTTT	CASSLALGSPLHF
.	15	TRBV5-8	TRBD1	TRBJ2-5	TGTGCCAGCAGCTTGGACAGGGGGCGGTGGGAGACCCAGTACTTC	CASSLDRGRWETQYF
.	13	TRBV6-1	.	TRBJ2-7	TGTGCCAGCAGTGAAAGACCGGCCTACGAGCAGTACTTC	CASSERPAYEQYF
.	14	TRBV7-3	.	TRBJ2-2	TGTGCCAGCAGCCCCGCCACTAGCTCCGGGGAGCTGTTTTTT	CASSPATSSGELFF
once	17	TRBV6-2/TRBV6-3	TRBD2	TRBJ2-4	TGTGCCAGCAGTTGGGGACTAGCGTTCCTAGCCAAAAACATTCAGTACTTC	CASSWGLAFLAKNIQYF
.	14	TRBV7-3	TRBD2	TRBJ2-3	TGTGCCAGCAGCTTACTAGCGGGGGAGGATACGCAGTATTTT	CASSLLAGEDTQYF
.	11	TRBV19	.	TRBJ1-1	TGTGCCAGTAGTAGGATTACTGAAGCTTTCTTT	CASSRITEAFF
.	13	TRBV30	.	TRBJ1-3	TGTGCCTGCGGGCAACTCTCTGGAAACACCATATATTTT	CACGQLSGNTIYF
.	17	TRBV10-3	TRBD2	TRBJ2-2	TGTGCCATCAGTGGGACTAGCGGGGGTTATTCCACCGGGGAGCTGTTTTTT	CAISGTSGGYSTGELFF
.	16	TRBV7-2	TRBD2	TRBJ2-3	TGTGCCAGCAGCTTAGGCCCTCGCGGGGGGACAGATACGCAGTATTTT	CASSLGPRGGTDTQYF
.	16	TRBV19	.	TRBJ1-4	TGTGCCAGTAGTACTGCCAGGGCAACGGCTAATGAAAAACTGTTTTTT	CASSTARATANEKLFF
.	14	TRBV5-1	.	TRBJ2-7	TGCGCCAGCAGCTTGGCCGACAATTCCTACGAGCAGTACTTC	CASSLADNSYEQYF
.	16	TRBV9	TRBD1	TRBJ1-2	TGTGCCAGCAGCGTACAGGGGGCGTCGGCTAACTATGGCTACACCTTC	CASSVQGASANYGYTF
.	15	TRBV4-1	TRBD1	TRBJ1-5	TGCGCCAGCAGCATCAGGGGGCTAAGCAATCAGCCCCAGCATTTT	CASSIRGLSNQPQHF
once	13	TRBV7-2	.	TRBJ1-1	TGTGCCAGCAGCTTAGAAATAGGGACCGAAGCTTTCTTT	CASSLEIGTEAFF
few	14	TRBV27	.	TRBJ1-2	TGTGCCAGCAGCCCCGGGAGGGCCTACTATGGCTACACCTTC	CASSPGRAYYGYTF
.	16	TRBV3-1/TRBV3-2	.	TRBJ1-5	TGTGCCAGCAGCCAAGATTCAGGGACAAATTATCAGCCCCAGCATTTT	CASSQDSGTNYQPQHF
few	14	TRBV6-2/TRBV6-3	.	TRBJ1-2	TGTGCCAGCAGTTACGTCTTTTTGACGGATGGCTACACCTTC	CASSYVFLTDGYTF
.	12	TRBV11-2	.	TRBJ1-2	TGTGCCAGCAGCCCCCACGGGGATGGCTACACCTTC	CASSPHGDGYTF
.	15	TRBV5-5	.	TRBJ2-1	TGTGCCAGCAGCTTGAGGTCAGGGCGTTACAATGAGCAGTTCTTC	CASSLRSGRYNEQFF
.	14	TRBV28	.	TRBJ1-5	TGTGCCAGCTCCTCCGGGGGTAGCAATCAGCCCCAGCATTTT	CASSSGGSNQPQHF
once	15	TRBV11-2	TRBD1	TRBJ1-2	TGTGCCAGCAGCTTAGAAGGGACAGGGTCGGGAGGCTACACCTTC	CASSLEGTGSGGYTF